This T cell receptor (beta chain) originates from a study of quantifying T cell responses using KT2 cells. Overall study: cDNA was made from DNase-treated RNA using alpha and beta constant primers. The second PCR was a qPCR stopped at a predetermined fluorescence threshold.

This clonotype showed up many times. KT2, a clone with a known TCR, was spiked into unfractionated PBMC. The CDR3 sequence is 14 residues long. Germline CDR1 is SGHAT and CDR2 is FQNNGV. The V gene lost 5 bases and the J gene lost 0 bases, with 7 bases spanning the gap. The cDNA 3' end received a ligated oligonucleotide with a UMI. An equimolar mix of RC1.1 and RC1.2 primed the beta chain across TRBC1 and TRBC2. TCRdb used MiXCR to reprocess the UMI-ligation and nested PCR reads, holding one entry per CDR3 protein. The table has some 48,000 distinct CDR3 sequences, roughly 12% seen once. The source of this sequence is a human donor. The sample comprised PBMCs spiked with cells of the T cell clone KT2. The rearrangement links TRBV11-2 to TRBJ1-4, with no clear D. The CDR3 is CASSPPATNEKLFF. The CDR3 coding sequence is TGTGCCAGCAGCCCCCCGGCAACTAATGAAAAACTGTTTTTT.